This TCR beta chain was captured by sequencing in a study of cytomegalovirus exposure and HLA in healthy donors. Study observations and caveats: TCR beta V- and J-gene trimming was later associated with a missense DCLRE1C variant. In a later analysis, parvovirus B19, influenza, CMV and Epstein-Barr virus appeared linked to several top co-occurrence clusters.

In nominal health when sampled, donors likely had unrecorded immune exposures nonetheless. A note on this clone: Its antigen is undetermined.

This CDR3 is built from 14 residues. Per the germline V gene, CDR1 is LGHNT and CDR2 is FRNRAP. After removal of 1 base from V and 8 bases from J, the junction contained 5 bases not matched to a gene. The PCR used 60 Vbeta and 13 Jbeta primers. Data came from immunoSEQ multiplex PCR; TCRdb stores just in-frame clones and leaves some out. In the table there are tens of thousands of clones, approximately 78% of which are singletons. The origin of this receptor is a man in his forties in good health and CMV-seronegative. The sample comprised PBMCs. The genes are TRBV12-5 and TRBJ2-1, with 7 bases identical to TRBD2. CDR3 DNA sequence: TGTGCTAGTGGTTTGGGACTAGCAAGGGATGAGCAGTTCTTC. It is translated as CASGLGLARDEQFF.